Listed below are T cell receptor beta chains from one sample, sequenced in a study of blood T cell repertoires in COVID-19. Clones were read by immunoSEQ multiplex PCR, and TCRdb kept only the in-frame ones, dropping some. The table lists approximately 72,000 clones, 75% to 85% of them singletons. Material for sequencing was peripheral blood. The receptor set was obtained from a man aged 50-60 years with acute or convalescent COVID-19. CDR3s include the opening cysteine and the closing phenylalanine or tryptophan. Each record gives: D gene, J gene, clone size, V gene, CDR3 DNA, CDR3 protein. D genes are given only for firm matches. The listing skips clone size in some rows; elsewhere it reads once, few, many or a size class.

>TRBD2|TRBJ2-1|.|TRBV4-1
TGCGCCAGCAGCCAAAAGTACGTGGGCGGGGGGCCTGCCTACAATGAGCAGTTCTTC
CASSQKYVGGGPAYNEQFF
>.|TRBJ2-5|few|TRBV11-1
TGTGCCAGCAGCTTAGGGCCGGGGGAGGAGACCCAGTACTTC
CASSLGPGEETQYF
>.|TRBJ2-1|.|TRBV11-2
TGTGCCAGCAGCCCTCTAGCTATCGACAATGAGCAGTTCTTC
CASSPLAIDNEQFF
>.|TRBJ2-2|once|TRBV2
TGTGCCAGCAGTGAATTTGGCCCGCCCTGGCTGTTTTTT
CASSEFGPPWLFF
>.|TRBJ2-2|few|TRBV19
TGTGCCAGTAGTATGGGCAGGGTTGGAGGGCGGGAGCTGTTTTTT
CASSMGRVGGRELFF
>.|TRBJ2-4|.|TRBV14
TGTGCCAGCAGCCAATACTCAAACATTCAGTACTTC
CASSQYSNIQYF
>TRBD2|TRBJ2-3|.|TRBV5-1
TGCGCCAGCAGCTTGATACTAGCGGGGGACACAGATACGCAGTATTTT
CASSLILAGDTDTQYF
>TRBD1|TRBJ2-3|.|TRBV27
TGTGCCAGCACAGGGGGCGCTTACGCAGATACGCAGTATTTT
CASTGGAYADTQYF
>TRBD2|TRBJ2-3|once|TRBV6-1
TGTGCCTGCACTAGCGGTAGCACAGATACGCAGTATTTT
CACTSGSTDTQYF
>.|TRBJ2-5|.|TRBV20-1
TGCAGTGCTAGAACTCAAGAGACCCAGTACTTC
CSARTQETQYF
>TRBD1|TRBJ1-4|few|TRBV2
TGTGCCAGCAGCTCTTACGGACAGGAGATGGATGAAAAACTGTTTTTT
CASSSYGQEMDEKLFF
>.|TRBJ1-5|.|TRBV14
TGTGCCAGCAGGGGGGGGGAGAATCAGCCCCAGCATTTT
CASRGGENQPQHF
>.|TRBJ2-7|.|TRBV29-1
TGCAGCGTTGAACTATTAAACGAGCAGTACTTC
CSVELLNEQYF
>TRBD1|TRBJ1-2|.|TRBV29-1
TGCAGCGTGGCCCAGGGGGCGACGAACTATGGCTACACCTTC
CSVAQGATNYGYTF
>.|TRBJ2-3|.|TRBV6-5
TGTGCCAGCAGCGGCCTGGACAGAGACACAGATACGCAGTATTTT
CASSGLDRDTDTQYF
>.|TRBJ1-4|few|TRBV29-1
TGCAGCGTTGAAGATTTCGTTCAGGGTGTGGAAAAACTGTTTTTT
CSVEDFVQGVEKLFF
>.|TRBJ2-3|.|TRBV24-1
TGTGCCACCAGTGATTTCTCAGGGGGGAGTAGGACAGATACGCAGTATTTT
CATSDFSGGSRTDTQYF
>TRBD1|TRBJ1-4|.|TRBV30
TGTGCCTGGAGCAGGGGGGAAGGTACTAATGAAAAACTGTTTTTT
CAWSRGEGTNEKLFF
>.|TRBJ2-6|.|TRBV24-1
TGTGCCACCAGTGACACTCGGGACACCTCTCCTGGTGGGGCCAACGTCCTGACTTTC
CATSDTRDTSPGGANVLTF
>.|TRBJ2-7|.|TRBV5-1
TGCGCCAGCAGCTACTCTGCGCGGGGTGGCTACGAGCAGTACTTC
CASSYSARGGYEQYF
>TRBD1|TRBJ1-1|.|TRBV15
TGTGCCACCAGCAGAACAGGGGGCATCGATGCTTTCTTT
CATSRTGGIDAFF
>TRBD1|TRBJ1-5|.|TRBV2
TGTGCCAGCAGCCTTCTCCAGGGGGCTGGTCAGCCCCAGCATTTT
CASSLLQGAGQPQHF
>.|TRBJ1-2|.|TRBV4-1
TGCGCCAGCAGCCAAGAGGTGGCAGGGTCTGATGGCTACACCTTC
CASSQEVAGSDGYTF
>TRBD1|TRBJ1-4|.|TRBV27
TGTGCCAGCAGTTCCGGGACAGGGTATGAAAAACTGTTTTTT
CASSSGTGYEKLFF
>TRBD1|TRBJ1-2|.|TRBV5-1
TGCGCCAGCAGTAATACCGGGACAGGGACCTATGGCTACACCTTC
CASSNTGTGTYGYTF
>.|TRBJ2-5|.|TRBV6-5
TGTGCCAGCAGCTGGGGGGAAGGGGAGACCCAGTACTTC
CASSWGEGETQYF
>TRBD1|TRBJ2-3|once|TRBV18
TGTGCCAGCTCACAATCCGGGACAGACACAGATACGCAGTATTTT
CASSQSGTDTDTQYF
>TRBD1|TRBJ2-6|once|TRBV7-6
TGTGCCAGCAGCTCCGGACAGGGGAAACTCTCCCTCTCCAGGGCCAACGTCCTGACTTTC
CASSSGQGKLSLSRANVLTF
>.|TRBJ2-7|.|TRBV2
TGTGCCAGCAGGCTTCAGGATACCTCCTACGAGCAGTACTTC
CASRLQDTSYEQYF
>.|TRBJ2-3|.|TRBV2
TGTGCCAGCAGTGAAGGGACAGCCAGCACAGATACGCAGTATTTT
CASSEGTASTDTQYF
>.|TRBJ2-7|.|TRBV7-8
TGTGCCAGCAGCTTAGAAGGGGCACAACCCTACGAGCAGTACTTC
CASSLEGAQPYEQYF
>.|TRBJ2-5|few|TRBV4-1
TGCGCCAGCAGCCATCCTCCCGCGGGGACCCAGTACTTC
CASSHPPAGTQYF
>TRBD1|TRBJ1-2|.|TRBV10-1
TGCGCCAGCAGACGAATACGGACAGGGGGCACCTATGGCTACACCTTC
CASRRIRTGGTYGYTF
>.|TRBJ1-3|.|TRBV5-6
TGTGCCAGCAGCCACCGACAGTCTGGAAACACCATATATTTT
CASSHRQSGNTIYF
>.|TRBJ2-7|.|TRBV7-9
TGTGCCAGCAGCGTACAGGGAGCCCACGAGCAGTACTTC
CASSVQGAHEQYF
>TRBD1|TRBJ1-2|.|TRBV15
TGTGCCACCAGCAAGGACAGGGACTATGGCTACACCTTC
CATSKDRDYGYTF
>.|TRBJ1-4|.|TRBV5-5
TGTGCCAGCAGCGGCAGTGAAGATGGTGAAAAACTGTTTTTT
CASSGSEDGEKLFF
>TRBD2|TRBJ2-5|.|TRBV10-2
TGCGCCAGCACTCCGACTAGCGGGGGGAAAGAGACCCAGTACTTC
CASTPTSGGKETQYF
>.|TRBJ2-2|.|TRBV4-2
TGTGCCAGCAGCCAAGATCCACAGACCGGGGAGCTGTTTTTT
CASSQDPQTGELFF
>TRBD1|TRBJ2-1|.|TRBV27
TGTGCCAGCAGTCGTATTCCGGGACAGGTTCACAATGAGCAGTTCTTC
CASSRIPGQVHNEQFF
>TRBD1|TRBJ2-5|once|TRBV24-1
TGTGCCACCAGCGGACAGGGGCAAGAGACCCAGTACTTC
CATSGQGQETQYF
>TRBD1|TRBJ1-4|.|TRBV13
TGTGCCAGCGGCCAGACAGGGGGTAATGAAAAACTGTTTTTT
CASGQTGGNEKLFF
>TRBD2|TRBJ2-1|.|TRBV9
TGTGCCAGCAGCGCCTACAGCGGGGGAGTCAATGAGCAGTTCTTC
CASSAYSGGVNEQFF
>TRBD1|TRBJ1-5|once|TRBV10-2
TGCGCCAGCAGGACAGGGAGTGCAAAGGGCAATCAGCCCCAGCATTTT
CASRTGSAKGNQPQHF
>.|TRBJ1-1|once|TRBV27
TGTGCCAGCAGTCAGACAGGCTACACTGAAGCTTTCTTT
CASSQTGYTEAFF
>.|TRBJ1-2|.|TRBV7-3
TGTGCCAGCAGCCTCACCAGAAACTATGGCTACACCTTC
CASSLTRNYGYTF
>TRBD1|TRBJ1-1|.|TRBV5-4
TGTGCCAGCAGCGATGACAGGGAGAACACTGAAGCTTTCTTT
CASSDDRENTEAFF
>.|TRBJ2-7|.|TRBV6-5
TGTGCCAGCATACGGGACTCGCTGGAGGACGAGCAGTACTTC
CASIRDSLEDEQYF
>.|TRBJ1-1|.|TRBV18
TGTGCCAGCTCACCTTGGGCAGGGAGGGGGACTGCTGAAGCTTTCTTT
CASSPWAGRGTAEAFF
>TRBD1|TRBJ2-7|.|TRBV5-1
TGCGCCAGCAGCTTGCAGGGGGACTACGAGCAGTACTTC
CASSLQGDYEQYF